This TCR beta chain is drawn from a study of response to subunit inactivated influenza vaccine. This CDR3 is built from 12 residues. CDR1 is MGHDK, CDR2 SYGVNS, per germline. Study conclusions and caveats: The authors proposed limited new T cell recruitment per seasonal influenza vaccination.

On this clonotype itself: Antigen specificity is unknown. Compared with germline, one end of the junction differs, possibly owing to a read error.

TCRdb re-analysed the RT-PCR reads in MiXCR, keeping a single row per CDR3 protein. The sample consists of about 780,000 distinct CDR3 sequences, about 18% of them appearing once. This sequence originates from a man aged 50-59 years who received an inactivated influenza vaccine. J is TRBJ2-1 and V is TRBV25-1; D ambiguous. The sequences come from PBMCs from blood, collected 5 to 6 days after vaccination. In DNA form, the CDR3 reads TGTGCCAGCAGTGATTCCACTTCCGAGCGGTTCTTC. It yields the protein CASSDSTSERFF. Based on the CDR3 plus reference TRBV25-1 and TRBJ2-1, the full variable domain is EADIYQTPRYLVIGTGKKITLECSQTMGHDKMYWYQQDPGMELHLIHYSYGVNSTEKGDLSSESTVSRIRTEHFPLTLESARPSHTSQYLCASSDSTSERFFGPGTRLTVL.